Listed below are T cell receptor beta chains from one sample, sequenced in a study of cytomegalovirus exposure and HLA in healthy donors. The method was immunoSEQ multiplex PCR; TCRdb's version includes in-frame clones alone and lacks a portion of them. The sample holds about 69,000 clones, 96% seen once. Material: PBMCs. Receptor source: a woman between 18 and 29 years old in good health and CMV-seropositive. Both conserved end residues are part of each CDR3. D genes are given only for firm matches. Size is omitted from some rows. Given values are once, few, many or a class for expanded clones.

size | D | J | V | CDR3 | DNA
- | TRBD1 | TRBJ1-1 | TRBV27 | CASSPRTGLEAFF | TGTGCCAGCAGTCCTCGGACAGGGCTCGAAGCTTTCTTT
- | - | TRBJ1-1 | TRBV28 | CASSLWRAEAFF | TGTGCCAGCAGTTTGTGGAGGGCAGAAGCTTTCTTT
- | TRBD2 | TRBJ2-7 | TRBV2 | CASSEGAGEGYEQYF | TGTGCCAGCAGTGAAGGGGCGGGAGAAGGCTACGAGCAGTACTTC
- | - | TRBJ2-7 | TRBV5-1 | CASSFGQGEGLADYEQYF | TGCGCCAGCAGCTTCGGACAGGGGGAAGGACTAGCGGACTACGAGCAGTACTTC
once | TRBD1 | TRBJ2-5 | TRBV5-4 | CASSSGTGLAETQYF | TGTGCCAGCAGTTCCGGGACAGGGCTCGCAGAGACCCAGTACTTC
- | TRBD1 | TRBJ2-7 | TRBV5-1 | CASSSGQGYEQYF | TGCGCCAGCAGCTCAGGACAGGGATACGAGCAGTACTTC
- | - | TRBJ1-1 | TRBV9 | CASRRTGFWGQRDEAFF | TGTGCCAGCAGGAGGACGGGCTTTTGGGGCCAGCGGGATGAAGCTTTCTTT
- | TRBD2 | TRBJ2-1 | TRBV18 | CASSPSAGGGSDEQFF | TGTGCCAGCTCACCATCGGCGGGAGGGGGATCGGATGAGCAGTTCTTC
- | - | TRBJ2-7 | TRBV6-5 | CASSGEGSGSYEQYF | TGTGCCAGCTCTGGAGAGGGTAGCGGCTCCTACGAGCAGTACTTC
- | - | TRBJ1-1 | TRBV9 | CASSVAGNTEAFF | TGTGCCAGCAGCGTAGCAGGGAACACTGAAGCTTTCTTT
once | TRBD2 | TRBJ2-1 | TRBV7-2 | CASSLVSGSAPYNEQFF | TGTGCCAGCAGCTTAGTTAGCGGGAGTGCCCCTTACAATGAGCAGTTCTTC
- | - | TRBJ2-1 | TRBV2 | CASREILYNEQFF | TGTGCCAGTCGGGAGATCTTGTACAATGAGCAGTTCTTC
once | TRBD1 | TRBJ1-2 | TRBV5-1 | CASSFGDREDYYGYTF | TGCGCCAGCAGCTTCGGAGACAGGGAGGATTACTATGGCTACACCTTC
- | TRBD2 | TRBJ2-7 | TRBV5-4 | CASSSTSGVEQYF | TGTGCCAGCAGCTCGACTAGCGGGGTCGAGCAGTACTTC
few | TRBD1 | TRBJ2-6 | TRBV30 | CAWYGQGAPSVLTF | TGTGCCTGGTATGGACAGGGTGCCCCCAGCGTCCTGACTTTC
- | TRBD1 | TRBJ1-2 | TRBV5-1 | CASSPRTGKDYGYTF | TGCGCCAGCAGCCCACGGACAGGGAAGGACTATGGCTACACCTTC
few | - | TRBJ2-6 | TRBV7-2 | CASSHNSGANVLTF | TGTGCCAGCAGTCACAACTCTGGGGCCAACGTCCTGACTTTC
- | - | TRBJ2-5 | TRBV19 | CASSIGEDRRLRETQYF | TGTGCCAGTAGTATAGGGGAGGACAGGCGGCTGCGGGAGACCCAGTACTTC
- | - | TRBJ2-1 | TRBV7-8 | CASSPKTVPFSYNEQFF | TGTGCCAGCAGCCCCAAGACAGTTCCTTTCTCCTACAATGAGCAGTTCTTC
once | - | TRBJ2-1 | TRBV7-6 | CASSLVIADNEQFF | TGTGCCAGCAGCTTAGTTATAGCGGACAATGAGCAGTTCTTC
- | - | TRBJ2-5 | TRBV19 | CASSIFYGDQETQYF | TGTGCCAGTAGTATATTCTACGGAGACCAAGAGACCCAGTACTTC
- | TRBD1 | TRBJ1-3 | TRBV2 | CASSDLGTGPGNTIYF | TGTGCCAGCAGTGACCTCGGGACAGGACCTGGAAACACCATATATTTT
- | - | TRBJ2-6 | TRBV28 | CASSLAGSGGANVLTF | TGTGCCAGCAGTTTAGCCGGGTCGGGTGGGGCCAACGTCCTGACTTTC
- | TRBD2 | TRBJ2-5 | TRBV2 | CASRPLAGERETQYF | TGTGCCAGCAGACCGCTAGCGGGAGAACGAGAGACCCAGTACTTC
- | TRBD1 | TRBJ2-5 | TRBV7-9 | CASSRTGGALETQYF | TGTGCCAGCAGCCGGACAGGGGGCGCGTTGGAGACCCAGTACTTC
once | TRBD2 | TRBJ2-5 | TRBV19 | CASRNSGRLGETQYF | TGTGCCAGTAGGAATAGCGGGAGGCTGGGAGAGACCCAGTACTTC
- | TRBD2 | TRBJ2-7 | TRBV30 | CAWSWGLAGGGQYF | TGTGCCTGGAGTTGGGGACTAGCGGGAGGGGGGCAGTACTTC
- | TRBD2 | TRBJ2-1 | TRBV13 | CASSFRLAGHNEQFF | TGTGCCAGCAGCTTCAGACTAGCGGGGCACAATGAGCAGTTCTTC
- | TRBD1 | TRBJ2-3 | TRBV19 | CASSATGAEPNTQYF | TGTGCCAGTAGTGCGACAGGGGCTGAGCCGAATACGCAGTATTTT
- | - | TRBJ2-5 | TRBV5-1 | CASSLSSAQETQYF | TGCGCCAGCAGCTTGTCCAGCGCCCAAGAGACCCAGTACTTC
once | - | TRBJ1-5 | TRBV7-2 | CASSLDSHQPQHF | TGTGCCAGCAGCTTAGACAGCCATCAGCCCCAGCATTTT
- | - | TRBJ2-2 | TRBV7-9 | CASSLRSTGELFF | TGTGCCAGCAGCTTGCGGAGCACCGGGGAGCTGTTTTTT
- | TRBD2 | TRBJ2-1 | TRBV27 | CASSFSGSTYNEQFF | TGTGCCAGCAGTTTCAGCGGGAGCACCTACAATGAGCAGTTCTTC
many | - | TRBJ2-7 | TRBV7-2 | CASSLGDSSSEQYF | TGTGCCAGCAGCTTAGGAGACTCTTCGTCCGAGCAGTACTTC
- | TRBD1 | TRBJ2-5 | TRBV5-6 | CASSLMGLKGATQYF | TGTGCCAGCAGCTTGATGGGGCTGAAGGGGGCGACCCAGTACTTC
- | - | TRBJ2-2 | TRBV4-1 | CASSHPGLEFTGELFF | TGCGCCAGCAGCCACCCGGGACTCGAATTCACCGGGGAGCTGTTTTTT
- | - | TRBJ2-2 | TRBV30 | CAWSRGVNTGELFF | TGTGCCTGGAGTCGCGGGGTGAACACCGGGGAGCTGTTTTTT
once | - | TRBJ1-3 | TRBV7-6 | CASSLSISGNTIYF | TGTGCCAGCAGCTTAAGCATCTCTGGAAACACCATATATTTT
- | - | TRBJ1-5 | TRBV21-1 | CASTKKRKGNQPQHF | TGTGCCAGCACCAAAAAGAGGAAGGGCAATCAGCCCCAGCATTTT
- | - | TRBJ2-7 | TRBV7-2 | CASSLVGGSYEQYF | TGTGCCAGCAGCTTAGTAGGCGGCTCCTACGAGCAGTACTTC
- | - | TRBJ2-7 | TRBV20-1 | CSAKDSYEQYF | TGCAGTGCAAAGGACAGCTACGAGCAGTACTTC
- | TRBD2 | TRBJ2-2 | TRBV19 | CASSIDLTAGVTGELFF | TGTGCCAGTAGTATAGATCTTACAGCGGGAGTCACCGGGGAGCTGTTTTTT
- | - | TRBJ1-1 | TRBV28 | CASSSGQPNTEAFF | TGTGCCAGCAGTTCCGGACAGCCAAACACTGAAGCTTTCTTT
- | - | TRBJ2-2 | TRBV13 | CASSFNFERELFF | TGTGCCAGCAGCTTTAACTTCGAGCGGGAGCTGTTTTTT
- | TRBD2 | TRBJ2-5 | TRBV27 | CASSLAGAETQYF | TGTGCCAGCAGTTTAGCGGGAGCGGAGACCCAGTACTTC
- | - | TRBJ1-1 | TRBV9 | CASSVEDSNTEAFF | TGTGCCAGCAGCGTAGAGGACAGCAACACTGAAGCTTTCTTT
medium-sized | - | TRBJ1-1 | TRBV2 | CASSEGAPTEAFF | TGTGCCAGCAGTGAGGGGGCGCCCACTGAAGCTTTCTTT